This TCR beta chain emerged from a study of shared clonotypes between healthy human individuals. Study-wide context: CD4 naive cells filled three plates per donor, CD4 memory three, CD8 naive two and CD8 memory one.

The healthy adult donors were HIV-negative and reported no recent acute infections or vaccinations. It was 200 to 250 ng DNA, 33,000 or so T cell genomes, that sorted-subset replicate PCRs used. Method: immunoSEQ multiplex PCR; TCRdb's copy keeps in-frame clones and lacks some. The repertoire holds approximately 2.5 million clones, with more than 80% as singletons. With 0 bases removed from V and 1 base from J, the gap between germline ends came to 16 bases. In germline, CDR1 is MNHNS, CDR2 SASEGT. The CDR3 has 17 residues. The material sequenced was naive CD4+ T cells sorted from blood. Specified subset: CD45RA+ positively selected. The V and J genes are TRBV6-1 and TRBJ2-7, with a weak D call TRBD1 (6 bases). This clonotype originated in a man aged 18 to 29 in good health. The CDR3 loop is CASSEAPGQQSSYEQYF. CDR3 nucleotides: TGTGCCAGCAGTGAAGCCCCGGGACAACAATCATCCTACGAGCAGTACTTC.